Listed here is a single TCR beta chain. Germline and junction disagree at one end, which may indicate a read error. Germline V lookup: CDR1 SGHRS, CDR2 YFSETQ. The CDR3 is 11 amino acids. The entry originates in a study of T cells in Graves' hyperthyroidism and ophthalmopathy. The investigators amplified TCR beta CDR3 regions from RNA transcripts. TCR CDR3 regions were first amplified by RT-PCR with HTBI primers. MiXCR was run by TCRdb on the multiplex PCR reads, yielding one entry per CDR3 protein. This sample has approximately 510,000 distinct CDR3 sequences, with around 43% found just once. The sample comprised peripheral blood or thyroid tissue (not recorded which). The V gene is TRBV5-1, the J gene TRBJ2-7; no clear D. The TCR comes from an adult woman with Graves' disease, either hyperthyroidism or ophthalmopathy (not recorded which). The CDR3 spells CAGSSHYEQYF. The CDR3 region has the DNA TGCGCCGGCAGCTCACACTACGAGCAGTACTTC. Complete variable domain (other parts from reference TRBV5-1 and TRBJ2-7): KAGVTQTPRYLIKTRGQQVTLSCSPISGHRSVSWYQQTPGQGLQFLFEYFSETQRNKGNFPGRFSGRQFSNSRSEMNVSTLELGDSALYLCAGSSHYEQYFGPGTRLTVT.